The clone carrying this TCR beta chain is a singleton in its sample. The sample belongs to a study of blood T cell repertoires in COVID-19. TCRdb's table, derived via immunoSEQ multiplex PCR, lists solely in-frame clones and lacks some. Here the sample spans about 59,000 clones, 90% to 95% being singletons. The CDR3 is 15 amino acids. CDR1 and CDR2 (germline): SGHAT, FQNNGV. The V gene lost 0 bases and the J gene lost 3 bases, with 8 bases spanning the gap. The origin of this receptor is a human donor in a cohort sampled during active COVID-19. Sequenced material: peripheral blood. The chain couples TRBV11-2 to TRBJ1-4; D is possibly TRBD1 (5 bases). The CDR3 here is CASSLEIGANEKLFF. The CDR3 DNA reads TGTGCCAGCAGCTTAGAGATAGGGGCTAATGAAAAACTGTTTTTT.